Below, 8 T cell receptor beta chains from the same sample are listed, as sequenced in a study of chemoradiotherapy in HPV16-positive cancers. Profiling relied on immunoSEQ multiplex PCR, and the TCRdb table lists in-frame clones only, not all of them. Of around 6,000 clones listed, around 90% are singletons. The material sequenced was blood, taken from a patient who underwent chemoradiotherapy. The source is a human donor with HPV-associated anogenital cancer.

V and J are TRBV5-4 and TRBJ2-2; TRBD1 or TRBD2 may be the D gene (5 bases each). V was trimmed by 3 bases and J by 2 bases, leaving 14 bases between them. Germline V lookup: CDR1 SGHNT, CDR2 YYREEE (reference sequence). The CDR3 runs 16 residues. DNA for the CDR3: TGTGCCAGCAGCTCGACCGGGACGGAAAACACCGGGGAGCTGTTTTTT. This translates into CASSSTGTENTGELFF.

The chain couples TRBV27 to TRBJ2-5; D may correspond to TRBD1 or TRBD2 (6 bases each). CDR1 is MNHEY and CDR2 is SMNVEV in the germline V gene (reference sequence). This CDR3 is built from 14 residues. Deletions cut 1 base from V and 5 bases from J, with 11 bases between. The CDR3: CASSLWGAGETQYF. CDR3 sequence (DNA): TGTGCCAGCAGTTTATGGGGGGCTGGGGAGACCCAGTACTTC.

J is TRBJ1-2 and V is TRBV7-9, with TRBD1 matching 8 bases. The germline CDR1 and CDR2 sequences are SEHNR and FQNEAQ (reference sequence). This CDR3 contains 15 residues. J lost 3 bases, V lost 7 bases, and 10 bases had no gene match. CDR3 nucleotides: TGTGCCAGCACCAGGGGGGACAGGCTAGACTATGGCTACACCTTC. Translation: CASTRGDRLDYGYTF.

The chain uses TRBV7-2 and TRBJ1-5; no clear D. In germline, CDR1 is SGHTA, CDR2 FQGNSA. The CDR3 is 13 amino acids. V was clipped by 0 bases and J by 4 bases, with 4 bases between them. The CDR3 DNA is TGTGCCAGCAGCTTAGCTGAAAATCAGCCCCAGCATTTT. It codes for CASSLAENQPQHF.

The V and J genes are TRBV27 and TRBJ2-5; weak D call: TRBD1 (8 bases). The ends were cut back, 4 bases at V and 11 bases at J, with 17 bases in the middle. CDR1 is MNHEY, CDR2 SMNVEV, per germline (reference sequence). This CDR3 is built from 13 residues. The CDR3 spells CASSWGTGGEQYF. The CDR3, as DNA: TGTGCCAGCAGTTGGGGTACAGGGGGGGAGCAGTACTTC.

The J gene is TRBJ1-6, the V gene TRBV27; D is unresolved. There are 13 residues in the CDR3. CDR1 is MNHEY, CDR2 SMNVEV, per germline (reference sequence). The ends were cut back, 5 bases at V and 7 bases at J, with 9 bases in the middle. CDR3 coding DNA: TGTGCCAGCAGTCCCCTGGGGAATTCACCCCTCCACTTT. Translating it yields CASSPLGNSPLHF.

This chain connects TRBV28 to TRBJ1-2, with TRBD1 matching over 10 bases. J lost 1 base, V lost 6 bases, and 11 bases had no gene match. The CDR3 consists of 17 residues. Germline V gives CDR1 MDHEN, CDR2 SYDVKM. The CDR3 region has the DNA TGTGCCAGCAGCACTCCGGGACAGGGGCCCCTTAACTATGGCTACACCTTC. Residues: CASSTPGQGPLNYGYTF.

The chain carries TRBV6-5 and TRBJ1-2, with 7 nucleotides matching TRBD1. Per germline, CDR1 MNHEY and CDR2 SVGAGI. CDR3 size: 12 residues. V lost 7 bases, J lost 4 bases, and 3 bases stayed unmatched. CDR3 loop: CASTYRGYGYTF. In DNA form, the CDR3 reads TGTGCCAGCACCTACAGGGGCTATGGCTACACCTTC.